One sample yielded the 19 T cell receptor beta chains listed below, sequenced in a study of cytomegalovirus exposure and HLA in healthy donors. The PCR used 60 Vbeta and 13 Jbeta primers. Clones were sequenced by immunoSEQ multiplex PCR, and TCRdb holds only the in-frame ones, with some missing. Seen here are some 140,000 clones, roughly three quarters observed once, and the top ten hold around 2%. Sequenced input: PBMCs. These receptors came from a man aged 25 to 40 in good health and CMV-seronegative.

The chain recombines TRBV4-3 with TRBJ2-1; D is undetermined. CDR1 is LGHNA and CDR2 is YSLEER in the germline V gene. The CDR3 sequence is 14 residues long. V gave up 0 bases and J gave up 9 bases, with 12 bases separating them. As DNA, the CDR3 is TGCGCCAGCAGCCAAGATGTGAGCTCCACTGAGCAGTTCTTC. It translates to CASSQDVSSTEQFF.

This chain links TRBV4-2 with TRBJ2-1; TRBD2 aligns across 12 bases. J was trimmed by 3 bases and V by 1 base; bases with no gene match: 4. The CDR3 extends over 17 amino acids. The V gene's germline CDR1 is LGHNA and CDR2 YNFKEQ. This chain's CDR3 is CASSQGELAGGYNEQFF. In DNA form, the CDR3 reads TGTGCCAGCAGCCAAGGGGAACTAGCGGGAGGCTACAATGAGCAGTTCTTC.

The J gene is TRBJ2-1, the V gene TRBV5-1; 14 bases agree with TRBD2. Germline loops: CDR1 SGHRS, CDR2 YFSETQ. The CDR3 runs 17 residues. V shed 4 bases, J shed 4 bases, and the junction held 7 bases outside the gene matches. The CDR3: CASSPPTSGRAYNEQFF. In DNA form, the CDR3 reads TGCGCCAGCAGCCCCCCGACTAGCGGGAGGGCTTACAATGAGCAGTTCTTC.

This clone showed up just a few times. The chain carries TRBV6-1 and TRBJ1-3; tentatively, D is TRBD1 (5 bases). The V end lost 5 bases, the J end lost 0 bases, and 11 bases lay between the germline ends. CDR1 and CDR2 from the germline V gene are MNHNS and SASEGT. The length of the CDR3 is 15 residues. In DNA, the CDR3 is TGTGCCAGCAGTCCTCAAACAGGCTCTGGAAACACCATATATTTT. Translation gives CASSPQTGSGNTIYF.

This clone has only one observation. The CDR3 DNA sequence: TGTGCCAGCAGTTTATATCCCCCTAGCGGGAGGGGGGATACGCAGTATTTT. This codes for CASSLYPPSGRGDTQYF. This chain uses TRBV27 with TRBJ2-3, with 12 bases fitting TRBD2. The germline gives CDR1 MNHEY, CDR2 SMNVEV (reference sequence). The V and J ends lost 1 base and 6 bases, in that order; junction bases with no gene match: 8. The CDR3 consists of 17 residues.

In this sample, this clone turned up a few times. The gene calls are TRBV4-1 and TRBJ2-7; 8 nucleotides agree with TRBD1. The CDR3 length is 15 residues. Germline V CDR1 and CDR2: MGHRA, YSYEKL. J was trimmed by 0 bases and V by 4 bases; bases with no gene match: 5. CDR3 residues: CASSPYRGSSYEQYF. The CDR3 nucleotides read TGCGCCAGCAGCCCATACAGGGGGAGCTCCTACGAGCAGTACTTC.

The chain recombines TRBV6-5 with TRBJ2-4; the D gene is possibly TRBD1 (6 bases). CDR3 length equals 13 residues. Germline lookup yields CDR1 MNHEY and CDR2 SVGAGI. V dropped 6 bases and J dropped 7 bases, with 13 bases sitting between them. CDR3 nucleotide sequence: TGTGCCAGCAGCGAGCAGGGGTCGAACATTCAGTACTTC. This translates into CASSEQGSNIQYF.

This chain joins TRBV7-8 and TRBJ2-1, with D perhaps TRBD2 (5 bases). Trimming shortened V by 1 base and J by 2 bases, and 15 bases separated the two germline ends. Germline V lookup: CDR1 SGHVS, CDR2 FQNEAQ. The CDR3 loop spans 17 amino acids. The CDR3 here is CASSLGAFTGTYNEQFF. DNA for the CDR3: TGTGCCAGCAGCTTAGGAGCGTTCACGGGAACCTACAATGAGCAGTTCTTC.

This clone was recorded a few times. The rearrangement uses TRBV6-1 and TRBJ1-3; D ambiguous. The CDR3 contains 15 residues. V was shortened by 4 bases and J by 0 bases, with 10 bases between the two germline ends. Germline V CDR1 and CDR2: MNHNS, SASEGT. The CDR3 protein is CASSAVVSSGNTIYF. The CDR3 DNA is TGTGCCAGCAGTGCCGTGGTGAGCTCTGGAAACACCATATATTTT.

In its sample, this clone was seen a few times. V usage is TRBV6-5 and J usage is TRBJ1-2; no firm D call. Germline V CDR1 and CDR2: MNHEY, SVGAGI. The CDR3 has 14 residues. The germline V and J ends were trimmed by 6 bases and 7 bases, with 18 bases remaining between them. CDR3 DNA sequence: TGTGCCAGCAGCTCTCAGAAGAAGGGAGGTGGCTACACCTTC. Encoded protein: CASSSQKKGGGYTF.

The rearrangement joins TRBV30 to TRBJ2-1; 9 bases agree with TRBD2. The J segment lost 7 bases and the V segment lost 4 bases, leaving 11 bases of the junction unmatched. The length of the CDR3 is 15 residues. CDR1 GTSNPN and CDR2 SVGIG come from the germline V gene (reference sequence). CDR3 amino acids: CAWTTKRGAGNEQFF. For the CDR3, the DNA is TGTGCCTGGACCACAAAGCGGGGGGCGGGTAATGAGCAGTTCTTC.

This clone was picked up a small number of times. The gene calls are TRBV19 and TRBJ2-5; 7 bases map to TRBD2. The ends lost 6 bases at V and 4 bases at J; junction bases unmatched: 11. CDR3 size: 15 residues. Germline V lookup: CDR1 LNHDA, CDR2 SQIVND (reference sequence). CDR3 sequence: CASSDQAGIAETQYF. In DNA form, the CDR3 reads TGTGCCAGTAGCGACCAAGCGGGAATCGCAGAGACCCAGTACTTC.

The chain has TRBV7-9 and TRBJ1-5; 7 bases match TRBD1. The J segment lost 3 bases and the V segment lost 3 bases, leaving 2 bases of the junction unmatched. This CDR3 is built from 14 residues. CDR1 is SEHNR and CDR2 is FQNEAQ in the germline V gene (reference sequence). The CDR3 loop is CASSLDRNNQPQHF. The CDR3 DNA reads TGTGCCAGCAGCTTGGACAGGAACAATCAGCCCCAGCATTTT.

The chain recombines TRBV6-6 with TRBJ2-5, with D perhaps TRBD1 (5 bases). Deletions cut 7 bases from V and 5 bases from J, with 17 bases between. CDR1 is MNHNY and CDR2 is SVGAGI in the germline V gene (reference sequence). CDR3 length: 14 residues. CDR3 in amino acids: CASIGEGPGETQYF. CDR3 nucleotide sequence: TGTGCCAGCATTGGCGAAGGACCAGGGGAGACCCAGTACTTC.

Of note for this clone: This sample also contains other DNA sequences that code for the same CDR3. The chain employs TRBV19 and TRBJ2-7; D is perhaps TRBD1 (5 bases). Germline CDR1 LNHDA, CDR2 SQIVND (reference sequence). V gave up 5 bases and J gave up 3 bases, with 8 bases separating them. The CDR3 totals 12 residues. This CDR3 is CASSQTGYEQYF. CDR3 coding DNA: TGTGCCAGTAGTCAAACAGGCTACGAGCAGTACTTC.

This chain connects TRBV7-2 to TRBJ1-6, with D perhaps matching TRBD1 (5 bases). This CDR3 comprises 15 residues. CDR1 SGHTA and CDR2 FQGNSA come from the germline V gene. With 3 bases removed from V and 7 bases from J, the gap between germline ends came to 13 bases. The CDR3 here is CASSLSGVVNSPLHF. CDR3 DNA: TGTGCCAGCAGCTTGTCGGGGGTGGTCAATTCACCCCTCCACTTT.

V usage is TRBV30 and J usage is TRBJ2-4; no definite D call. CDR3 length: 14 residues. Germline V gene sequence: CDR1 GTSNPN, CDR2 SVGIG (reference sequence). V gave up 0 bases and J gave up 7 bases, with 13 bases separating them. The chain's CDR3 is CAWSVLRPGNIQYF. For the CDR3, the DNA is TGTGCCTGGAGTGTACTCCGCCCCGGGAACATTCAGTACTTC.

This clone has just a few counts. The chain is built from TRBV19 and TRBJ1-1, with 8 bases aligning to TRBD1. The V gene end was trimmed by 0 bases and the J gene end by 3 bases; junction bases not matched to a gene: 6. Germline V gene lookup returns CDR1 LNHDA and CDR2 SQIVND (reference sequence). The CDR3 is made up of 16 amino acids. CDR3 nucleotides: TGTGCCAGTAGTATAGATGTCAGGGGGCGAGACACTGAAGCTTTCTTT. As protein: CASSIDVRGRDTEAFF.

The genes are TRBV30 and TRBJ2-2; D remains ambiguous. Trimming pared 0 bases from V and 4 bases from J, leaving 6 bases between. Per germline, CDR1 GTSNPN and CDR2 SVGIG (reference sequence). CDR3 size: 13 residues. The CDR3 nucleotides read TGTGCCTGGAGTGTTATTTTCACCGGGGAGCTGTTTTTT. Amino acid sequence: CAWSVIFTGELFF. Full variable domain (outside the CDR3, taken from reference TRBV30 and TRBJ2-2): SQTIHQWPATLVQPVGSPLSLECTVEGTSNPNLYWYRQAAGRGLQLLFYSVGIGQISSEVPQNLSASRPQDRQFILSSKKLLLSDSGFYLCAWSVIFTGELFFGEGSRLTVL.